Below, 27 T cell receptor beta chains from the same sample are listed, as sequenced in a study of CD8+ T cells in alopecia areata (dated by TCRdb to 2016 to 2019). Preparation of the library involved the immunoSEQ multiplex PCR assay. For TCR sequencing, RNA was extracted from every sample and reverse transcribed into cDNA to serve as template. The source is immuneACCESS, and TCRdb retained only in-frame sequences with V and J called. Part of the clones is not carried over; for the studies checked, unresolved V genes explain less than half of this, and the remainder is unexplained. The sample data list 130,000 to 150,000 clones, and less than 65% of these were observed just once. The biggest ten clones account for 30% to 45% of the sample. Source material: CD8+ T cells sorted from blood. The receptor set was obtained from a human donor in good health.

The CDR3 is CASSVGGGTVADTQYF. CDR3 nucleotide sequence: TGTGCCAGCAGCGTAGGGGGCGGGACCGTGGCAGATACGCAGTATTTT. The J gene is TRBJ2-3, the V gene TRBV9; D might be TRBD2 (6 bases). Germline V gene data show CDR1 as SGDLS and CDR2 as YYNGEE. V dropped 0 bases and J dropped 4 bases, with 15 bases sitting between them. CDR3 length: 16 residues.

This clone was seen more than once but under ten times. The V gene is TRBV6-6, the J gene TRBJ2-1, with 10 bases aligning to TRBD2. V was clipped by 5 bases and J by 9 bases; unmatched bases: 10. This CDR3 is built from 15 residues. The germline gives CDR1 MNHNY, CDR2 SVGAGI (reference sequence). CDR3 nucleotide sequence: TGTGCCAGCAGTACATCGGGACTAGCGTTCATTGAGCAGTTCTTC. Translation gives CASSTSGLAFIEQFF.

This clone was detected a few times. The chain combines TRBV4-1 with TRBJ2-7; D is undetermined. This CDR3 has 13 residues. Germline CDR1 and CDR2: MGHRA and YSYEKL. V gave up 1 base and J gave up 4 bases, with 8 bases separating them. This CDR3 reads CASSQVERYEQYF. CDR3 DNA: TGCGCCAGCAGCCAAGTCGAACGTTACGAGCAGTACTTC.

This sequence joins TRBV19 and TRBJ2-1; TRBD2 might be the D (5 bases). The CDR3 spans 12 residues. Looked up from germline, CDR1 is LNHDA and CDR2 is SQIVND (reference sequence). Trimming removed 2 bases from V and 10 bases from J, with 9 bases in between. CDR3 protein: CASSISGYEQFF. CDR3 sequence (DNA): TGTGCCAGTAGTATATCGGGATACGAGCAGTTCTTC.

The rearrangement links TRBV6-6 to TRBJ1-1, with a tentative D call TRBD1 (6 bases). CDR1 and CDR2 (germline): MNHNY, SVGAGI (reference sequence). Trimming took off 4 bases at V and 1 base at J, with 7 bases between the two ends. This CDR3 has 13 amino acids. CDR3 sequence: CASSWTENTEAFF. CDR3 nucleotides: TGTGCCAGCAGTTGGACAGAGAACACTGAAGCTTTCTTT.

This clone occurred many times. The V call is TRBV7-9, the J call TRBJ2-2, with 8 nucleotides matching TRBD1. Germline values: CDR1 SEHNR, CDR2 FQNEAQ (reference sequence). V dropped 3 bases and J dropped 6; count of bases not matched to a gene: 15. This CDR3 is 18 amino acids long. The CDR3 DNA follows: TGTGCCAGCAGCTTCCCCCGCACCCGACAGGGGTCACCCGGGGAGCTGTTTTTT. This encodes CASSFPRTRQGSPGELFF.

The CDR3 DNA is TGCGCCAGCAGCAAGGGACAGGGGAGCTCCTACAATGAGCAGTTCTTC. It encodes CASSKGQGSSYNEQFF. The chain links TRBV5-1 to TRBJ2-1; 10 nucleotides agree with TRBD1. The CDR3 extends over 16 amino acids. Germline loops: CDR1 SGHRS, CDR2 YFSETQ. V lost 4 bases and J lost 0; bases outside the gene matches: 4. The whole variable domain, remainder taken from reference TRBV5-1 and TRBJ2-1, is KAGVTQTPRYLIKTRGQQVTLSCSPISGHRSVSWYQQTPGQGLQFLFEYFSETQRNKGNFPGRFSGRQFSNSRSEMNVSTLELGDSALYLCASSKGQGSSYNEQFFGPGTRLTVL.

The CDR3 loop reads CSVVDRSQNGYTF. Here the CDR3 DNA reads TGCAGCGTCGTCGACAGGTCGCAGAATGGCTACACCTTC. This rearrangement joins TRBV29-1 to TRBJ1-2, with D perhaps matching TRBD1 (6 bases). The germline CDR1 and CDR2 sequences are SQVTM and ANQGSEA. V was pared by 6 bases and J by 6 bases, with 17 bases between. CDR3 length: 13 amino acids. Full variable domain (outside the CDR3, taken from reference TRBV29-1 and TRBJ1-2): SAVISQKPSRDICQRGTSLTIQCQVDSQVTMMFWYRQQPGQSLTLIATANQGSEATYESGFVIDKFPISRPNLTFSTLTVSNMSPEDSSIYLCSVVDRSQNGYTFGSGTRLTVV.

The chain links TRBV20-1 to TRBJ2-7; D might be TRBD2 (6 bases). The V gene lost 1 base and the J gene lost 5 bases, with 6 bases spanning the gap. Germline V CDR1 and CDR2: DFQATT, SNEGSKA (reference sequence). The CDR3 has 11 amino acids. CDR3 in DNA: TGCAGTGCTAGAGGGGGGGACGAGCAGTACTTC. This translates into CSARGGDEQYF.

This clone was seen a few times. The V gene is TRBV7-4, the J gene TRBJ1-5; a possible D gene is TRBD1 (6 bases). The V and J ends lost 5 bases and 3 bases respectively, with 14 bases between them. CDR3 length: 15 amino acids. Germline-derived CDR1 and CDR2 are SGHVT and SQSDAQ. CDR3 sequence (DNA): TGTGCCAGCAGCGGGAGACAGGTACCCAATCAGCCCCAGCATTTT. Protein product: CASSGRQVPNQPQHF.

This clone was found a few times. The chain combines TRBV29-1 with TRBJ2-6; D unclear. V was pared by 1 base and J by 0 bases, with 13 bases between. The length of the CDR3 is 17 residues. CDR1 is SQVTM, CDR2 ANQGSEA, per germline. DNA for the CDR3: TGCAGCGTTGAAGTAAGGGCCGTGAGCTCTGGGGCCAACGTCCTGACTTTC. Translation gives CSVEVRAVSSGANVLTF.

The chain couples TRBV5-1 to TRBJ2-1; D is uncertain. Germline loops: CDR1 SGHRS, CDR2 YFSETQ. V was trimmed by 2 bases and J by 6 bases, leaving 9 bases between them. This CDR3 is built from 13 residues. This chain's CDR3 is CASSFRVSNEQFF. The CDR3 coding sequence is TGCGCCAGCAGCTTTCGTGTGAGCAATGAGCAGTTCTTC.

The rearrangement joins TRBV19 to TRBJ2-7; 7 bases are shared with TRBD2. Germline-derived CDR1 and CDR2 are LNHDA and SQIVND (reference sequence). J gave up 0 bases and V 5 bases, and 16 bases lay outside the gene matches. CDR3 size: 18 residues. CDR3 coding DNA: TGTGCCAGTAGTTGGCCTAGCGGAGGTGATGAAAGCTCCTACGAGCAGTACTTC. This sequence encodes CASSWPSGGDESSYEQYF.

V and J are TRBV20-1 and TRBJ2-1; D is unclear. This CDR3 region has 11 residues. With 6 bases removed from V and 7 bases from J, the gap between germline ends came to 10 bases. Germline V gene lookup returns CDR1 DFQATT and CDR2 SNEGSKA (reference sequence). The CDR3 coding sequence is TGCAGTGCCCACTGGGGTAATGAGCAGTTCTTC. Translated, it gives CSAHWGNEQFF.

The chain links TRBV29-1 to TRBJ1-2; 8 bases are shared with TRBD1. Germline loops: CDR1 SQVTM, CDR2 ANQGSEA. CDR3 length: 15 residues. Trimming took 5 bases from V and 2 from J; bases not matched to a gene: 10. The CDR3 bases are TGCAGCGTTTACCTACAGGGGGGAGAGAACTATGGCTACACCTTC. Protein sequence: CSVYLQGGENYGYTF.

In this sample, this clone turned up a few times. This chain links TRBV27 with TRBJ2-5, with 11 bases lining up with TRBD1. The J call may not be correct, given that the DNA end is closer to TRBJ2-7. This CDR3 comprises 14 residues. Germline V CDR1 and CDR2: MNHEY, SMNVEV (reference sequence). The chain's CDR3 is CASSRDRGTDEQYF. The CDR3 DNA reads TGTGCCAGCAGTCGGGACAGGGGGACGGACGAGCAGTACTTC.

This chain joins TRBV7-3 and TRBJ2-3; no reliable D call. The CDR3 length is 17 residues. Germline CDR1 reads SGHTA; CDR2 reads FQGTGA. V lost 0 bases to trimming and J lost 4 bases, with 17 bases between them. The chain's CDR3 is CASSLTISYDGADTQYF. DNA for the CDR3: TGTGCCAGCAGCTTAACAATATCCTACGATGGGGCAGATACGCAGTATTTT.

The chain's CDR3 is CASSGGGAGEQYF. Written as DNA, the CDR3 is TGTGCCAGCAGCGGCGGGGGTGCGGGGGAGCAGTACTTC. The chain is built from TRBV7-9 and TRBJ2-7; 7 bases line up with TRBD2. The trim removed 5 bases at V and 7 bases at J, leaving 8 bases unmatched. The CDR3 length is 13 residues. Germline V lookup: CDR1 SEHNR, CDR2 FQNEAQ (reference sequence).

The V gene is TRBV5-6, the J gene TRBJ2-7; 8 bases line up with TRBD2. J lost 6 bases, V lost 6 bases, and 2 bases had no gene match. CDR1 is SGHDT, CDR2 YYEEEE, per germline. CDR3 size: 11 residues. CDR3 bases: TGTGCCAGCATAAGCGGGAGCGAGCAGTACTTC. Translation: CASISGSEQYF.

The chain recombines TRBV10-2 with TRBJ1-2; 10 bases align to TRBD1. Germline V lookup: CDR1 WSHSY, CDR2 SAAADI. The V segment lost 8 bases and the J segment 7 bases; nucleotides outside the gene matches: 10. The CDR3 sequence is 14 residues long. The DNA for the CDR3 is TGCGCCAGCTCCGATCCGACAGGGGGCGGTGGCTACACCTTC. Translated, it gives CASSDPTGGGGYTF.

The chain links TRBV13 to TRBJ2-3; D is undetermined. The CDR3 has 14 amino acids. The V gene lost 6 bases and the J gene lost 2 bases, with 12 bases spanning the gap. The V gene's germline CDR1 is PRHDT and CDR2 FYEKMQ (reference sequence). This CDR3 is CASRPFDNTDTQYF. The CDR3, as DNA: TGTGCCAGCAGGCCCTTCGATAACACAGATACGCAGTATTTT.

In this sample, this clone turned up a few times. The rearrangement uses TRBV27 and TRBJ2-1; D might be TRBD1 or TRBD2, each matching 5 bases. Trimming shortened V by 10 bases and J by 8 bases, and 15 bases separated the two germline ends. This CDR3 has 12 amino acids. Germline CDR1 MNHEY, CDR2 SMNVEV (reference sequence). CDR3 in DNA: TGTGCCACCCGGGACGTTAGGGATGAGCAGTTCTTC. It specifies CATRDVRDEQFF.

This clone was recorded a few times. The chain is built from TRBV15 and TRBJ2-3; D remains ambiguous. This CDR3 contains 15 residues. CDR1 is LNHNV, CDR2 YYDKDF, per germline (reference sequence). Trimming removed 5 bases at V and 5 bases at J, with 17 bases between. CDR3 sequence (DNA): TGTGCCACCAGCCAGACTTTTGGCCATGGAGATACGCAGTATTTT. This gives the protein CATSQTFGHGDTQYF. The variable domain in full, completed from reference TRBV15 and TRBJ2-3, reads DAMVIQNPRYQVTQFGKPVTLSCSQTLNHNVMYWYQQKSSQAPKLLFHYYDKDFNNEADTPDNFQSRRPNTSFCFLDIRSPGLGDTAMYLCATSQTFGHGDTQYFGPGTRLTVL.

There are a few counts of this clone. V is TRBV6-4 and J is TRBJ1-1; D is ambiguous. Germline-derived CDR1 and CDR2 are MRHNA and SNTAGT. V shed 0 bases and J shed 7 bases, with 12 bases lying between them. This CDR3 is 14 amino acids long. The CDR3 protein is CASSDSETSGEAFF. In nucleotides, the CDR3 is TGTGCCAGCAGTGACTCGGAAACTTCAGGTGAAGCTTTCTTT.

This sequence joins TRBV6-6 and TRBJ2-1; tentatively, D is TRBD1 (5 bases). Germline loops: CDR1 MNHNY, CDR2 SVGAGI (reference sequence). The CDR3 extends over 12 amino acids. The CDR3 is CAQAPPANEQFF. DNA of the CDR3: TGTGCACAGGCTCCCCCGGCAAATGAGCAGTTCTTC.

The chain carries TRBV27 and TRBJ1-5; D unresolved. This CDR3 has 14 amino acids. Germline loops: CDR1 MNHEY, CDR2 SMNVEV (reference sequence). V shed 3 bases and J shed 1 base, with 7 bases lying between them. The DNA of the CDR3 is TGTGCCAGCAGTTTCCGGGCCAGCAATCAGCCCCAGCATTTT. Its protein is CASSFRASNQPQHF.

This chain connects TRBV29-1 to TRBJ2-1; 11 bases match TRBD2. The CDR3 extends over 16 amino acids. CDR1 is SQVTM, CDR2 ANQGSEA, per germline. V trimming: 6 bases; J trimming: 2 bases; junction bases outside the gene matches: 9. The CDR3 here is CSVEGLADSTYNEQFF. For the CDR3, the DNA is TGCAGCGTCGAGGGACTAGCGGACTCTACCTACAATGAGCAGTTCTTC.